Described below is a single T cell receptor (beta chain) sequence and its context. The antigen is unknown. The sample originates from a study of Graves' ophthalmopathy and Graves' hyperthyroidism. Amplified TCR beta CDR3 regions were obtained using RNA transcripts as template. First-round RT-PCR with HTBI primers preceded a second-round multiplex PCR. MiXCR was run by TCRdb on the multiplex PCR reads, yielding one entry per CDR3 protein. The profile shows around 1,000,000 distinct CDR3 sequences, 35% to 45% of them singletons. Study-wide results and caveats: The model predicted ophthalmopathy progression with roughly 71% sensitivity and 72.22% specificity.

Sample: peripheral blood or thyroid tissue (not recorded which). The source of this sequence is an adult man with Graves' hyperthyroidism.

For the CDR3, the DNA is TGTGCCACCAGCACATATACCGGGACCGGGGGCTATGGCTACACCTTC. It translates to CATSTYTGTGGYGYTF. J is TRBJ1-2 and V is TRBV15, with D maybe TRBD1 (5 bases). Trimming pared 4 bases from V and 4 bases from J, leaving 19 bases between. The CDR3 spans 16 residues. CDR1 and CDR2 (germline): LNHNV, YYDKDF (reference sequence).